The TCR beta chain under discussion was sequenced for a study of CD8 T cells in ankylosing spondylitis (dated 2017 in TCRdb). With respect to the entire study: The study profiled T cell receptor beta repertoires in healthy donors and ankylosing spondylitis patients to find disease-linked TCR variants. The full study cohort was made up of about 25 ankylosing spondylitis patients and about a hundred healthy donors. Samples of peripheral blood were taken, and for ankylosing spondylitis patients, synovial fluid was collected as well. Study-wide findings and limitations: The disease-linked clones showed a CD8+ phenotype and occurred at relatively low frequencies in peripheral blood. The disease-linked clones were reported as significantly enriched in matched synovial fluid samples from ankylosing spondylitis patients. Some motif variants had previously been reported in the synovial fluid and blood of reactive arthritis patients, which suggests shared mechanisms of disease initiation. A TCR beta motif of roughly 8 highly homologous amino acid variants appeared characteristic of blood from ankylosing spondylitis patients.

These reads were obtained on an Illumina HiSeq 2500. Quantitative 5'-RACE with molecular barcodes was the method used to prepare the TCR beta libraries. On the study's bioinformatics: A new computational method, built on a probabilistic model of VDJ rearrangement, was used to identify disease-linked TCR variants. TCRdb took the public reads, trimmed them with fastp at Q25, ran MiXCR for clone calling and kept in-frame beta chains. When rows share a CDR3 protein, they turn into one entry using the most common DNA and genes. The V and J calls and clone size come from TCRdb's table, not from the authors' own analysis. The sample data list fewer than 500,000 distinct CDR3 sequences, and 20% to 25% of these were observed just once. The ten largest clones capture around 17% of the sample. This clonotype has just a few counts. What this receptor recognizes is not known. Per-base quality was not reported, and no clone a single base away is much larger than it.

Inclusive of the bounding cysteine and phenylalanine, the CDR3 is 18 residues long. Only the CDR3 portion is preserved as DNA: 54 bases, with reading frame beginning at the first base. At the junction V is shortened by 0 bases and J by 7 bases; bases outside the gene matches: 13. According to the germline V gene, CDR1 reads SNHLY and CDR2 reads FYNNEI. The V gene is TRBV2 and the J gene is TRBJ2-1; the junction holds 9 bases that match TRBD2. The source material was blood, either unsorted or a sorted T cell fraction (not recorded which). This TCR was sampled from a male donor with ankylosing spondylitis. The CDR3 reads as follows: CASSEAGVIAGVGNEQFF. The sequenced DNA is TGTGCCAGCAGTGAAGCGGGCGTAATAGCGGGAGTGGGGAATGAGCAGTTCTTC. The CDR3 plus the reference TRBV2 and TRBJ2-1 genes for the other parts give the full variable domain: EPEVTQTPSHQVTQMGQEVILRCVPISNHLYFYWYRQILGQKVEFLVSFYNNEISEKSEIFDDQFSVERPDGSNFTLKIRSTKLEDSAMYFCASSEAGVIAGVGNEQFFGPGTRLTVL.